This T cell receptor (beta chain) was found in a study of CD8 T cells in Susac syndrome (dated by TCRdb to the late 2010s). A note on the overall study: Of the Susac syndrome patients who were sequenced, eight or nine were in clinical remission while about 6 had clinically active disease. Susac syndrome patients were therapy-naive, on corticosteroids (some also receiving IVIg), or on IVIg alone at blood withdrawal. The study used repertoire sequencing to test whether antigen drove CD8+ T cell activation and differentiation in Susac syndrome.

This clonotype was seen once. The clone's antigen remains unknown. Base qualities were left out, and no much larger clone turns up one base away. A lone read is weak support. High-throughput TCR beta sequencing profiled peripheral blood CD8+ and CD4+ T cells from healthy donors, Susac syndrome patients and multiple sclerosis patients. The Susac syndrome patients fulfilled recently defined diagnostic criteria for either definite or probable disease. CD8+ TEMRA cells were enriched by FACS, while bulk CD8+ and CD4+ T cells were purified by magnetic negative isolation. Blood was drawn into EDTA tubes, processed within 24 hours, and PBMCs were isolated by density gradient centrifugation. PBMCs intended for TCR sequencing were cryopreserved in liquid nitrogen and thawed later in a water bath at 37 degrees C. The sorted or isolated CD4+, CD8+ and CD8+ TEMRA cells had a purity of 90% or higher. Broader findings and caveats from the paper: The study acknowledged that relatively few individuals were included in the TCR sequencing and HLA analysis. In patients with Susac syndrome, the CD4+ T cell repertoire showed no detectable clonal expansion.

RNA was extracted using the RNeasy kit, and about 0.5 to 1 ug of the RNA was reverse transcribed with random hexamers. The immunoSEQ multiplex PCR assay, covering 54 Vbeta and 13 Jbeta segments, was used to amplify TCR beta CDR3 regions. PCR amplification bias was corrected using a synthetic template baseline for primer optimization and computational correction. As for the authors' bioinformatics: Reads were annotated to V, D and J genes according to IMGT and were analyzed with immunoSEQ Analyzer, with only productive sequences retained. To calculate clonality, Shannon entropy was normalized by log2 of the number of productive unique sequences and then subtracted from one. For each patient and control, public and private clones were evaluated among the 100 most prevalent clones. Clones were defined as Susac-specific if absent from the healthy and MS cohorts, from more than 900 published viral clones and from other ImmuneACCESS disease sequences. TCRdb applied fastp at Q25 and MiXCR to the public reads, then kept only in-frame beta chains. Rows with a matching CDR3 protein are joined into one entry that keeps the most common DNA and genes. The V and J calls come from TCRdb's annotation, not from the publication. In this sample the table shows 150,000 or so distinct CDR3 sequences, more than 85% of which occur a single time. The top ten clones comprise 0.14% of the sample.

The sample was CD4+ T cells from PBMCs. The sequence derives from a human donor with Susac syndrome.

For the CDR3, the sequence is CASSRDRSSYNEQFF. The DNA is as follows: TGTGCCAGCAGCAGGGACCGGAGCTCCTACAATGAGCAGTTCTTC. The sequence is built from TRBV7-9 and TRBJ2-1; the D gene cannot be resolved beyond TRBD1 or TRBD2, each matching 5 bases. Taken from the germline V gene (reference sequence), the CDR1 and CDR2 loops are SEHNR and FQNEAQ. CDR3 length: 15 amino acids, cysteine to phenylalanine. The DNA shown is the 45-base CDR3, in frame from base 1. V is clipped by 5 bases and J by 0 bases, and the sequence between their germline boundaries is 11 bases long.